A selection of T cell receptor beta chains follows, all from one sample in a study of blood T cells in healthy people across ages. One entry per CDR3 protein results from TCRdb running MiXCR on the 5' RACE reads. The data show 700,000 to 950,000 distinct CDR3 sequences, with 58% seen just once and around 22% held by the top ten. Sequencing input: blood. The source is a young man in good health. Both conserved end residues are part of each CDR3. Size values are once, few and many counts, or a class for expanded clones, and some rows have none.

V gene	J gene	clone size	CDR3 protein
TRBV10-3	-	once	CAVSLTSTGQLGYEQYF
TRBV20-1	TRBJ2-7	-	CSANRPYEQYF
TRBV6-5	TRBJ2-4	-	CASSYRSPYSTEKNIQYF
TRBV4-3	TRBJ2-3	-	CASRPGTTSTDTQYF
TRBV7-2	TRBJ2-7	-	CASSSRGGPSYEQYF
TRBV4-2	TRBJ2-7	-	CASSQRTSGSRYEQYF
TRBV9	TRBJ1-2	-	CASSVGWGGDGIYGYTF
TRBV7-6	-	-	CASSLAFRDRGYEQYF
TRBV29-1	TRBJ2-3	-	CSVERRGVDTQYF
TRBV7-3	TRBJ2-5	-	CASSFGPSWEQYF
TRBV4-2	TRBJ2-7	-	CASSQEGRTGAEEQYF
TRBV18	TRBJ1-1	-	CASSDPEAFF
TRBV11-1	TRBJ2-2	-	CASSWNRRYTGELFF
TRBV4-3	TRBJ2-1	-	CANSQAGTSGYNEQFF
TRBV4-3	-	-	CASSQGPSKLYEQYF
TRBV20-1	TRBJ2-3	-	CSAASGGTQYF
TRBV20-1	TRBJ1-6	-	CSVSTSGFSPLHF
TRBV7-3	TRBJ2-2	-	CASSLGQHTGELFF
TRBV6-1	TRBJ1-5	-	CASSVWTGGGQPQHF
TRBV6-6	TRBJ2-7	-	CASSKLSYEQYF
TRBV11-2	-	-	CASRDYRVETQYF
TRBV5-1	TRBJ1-1	-	CASSLGQANTEAFF
TRBV4-3	TRBJ1-6	-	CASSQDGVGSPLHF
TRBV5-4	TRBJ2-3	few	CASSLQSLGTDTQYF
TRBV3-1	TRBJ2-1	-	CASSQLTGGEQFF
TRBV7-9	TRBJ1-6	few	CASSLGANSPLHF
TRBV6-1	-	-	CASRSVETQYF
TRBV11-2	-	-	CASSSLPGTEKETQYF
TRBV19	TRBJ1-4	-	CASSVRRTSEEKLFF
TRBV29-1	TRBJ1-1	-	CSVKAGQRNTEAFF
TRBV28	TRBJ2-3	-	CASSLRTGGNTQYF
TRBV11-2	TRBJ2-1	few	CASSSRERGVYNEQFF
TRBV18	TRBJ2-3	once	CASSPPGLAGLRTDTQYF
TRBV7-9	TRBJ2-1	-	CASSSTQGQGRNEQFF
TRBV20-1	-	-	CSARRQGLFYEQYF
TRBV27	TRBJ2-1	-	CASSRKRGLGNEQFF
TRBV5-1	TRBJ2-3	-	CASSLDVGGSTDTQYF
TRBV6-2/TRBV6-3	TRBJ2-3	-	CASSYSSSDTDTQYF
TRBV5-5	TRBJ2-6	few	CASSPQGGGANVLTF
TRBV6-2/TRBV6-3	TRBJ1-1	-	CASSYRRAEAFF
TRBV29-1	TRBJ2-1	few	CSVSSVTEQFF
TRBV10-3	TRBJ2-1	-	CAIRNPSGDSYNEQFF
TRBV11-1	TRBJ2-7	-	CASLGTSGYEQYF
TRBV18	TRBJ2-5	-	CASSSGSASNEQYF
TRBV11-2	TRBJ2-7	few	CASSLAPQREQYF
TRBV7-8	TRBJ2-7	-	CASSLGGFGSHSYEQYF
TRBV20-1	TRBJ2-3	-	CSARALGRGPTDTQYF
TRBV20-1	TRBJ2-4	-	CSAIAESSKNTQYF
TRBV10-3	TRBJ2-1	-	CAISESRYNEQFF
TRBV28	TRBJ2-7	-	CASSSAGDPSYEQYF
TRBV2	TRBJ2-1	few	CASRRDSQSSQFF
TRBV7-6	TRBJ2-7	many	CASSLGQGSPYEQYF